The T cell receptor beta chain under discussion was sequenced for a study of pediatric ulcerative colitis. Using immunoSEQ multiplex PCR, the repertoire was profiled, and TCRdb retains in-frame clones only, with some absent. The repertoire holds thousands of clones, with roughly 90% as singletons. Whole-study results and caveats: Rectal repertoires separated controls, mild-moderate and acute severe colitis.

In the case of this clone: Its antigen is not identified.

V dropped 3 bases and J dropped 6; count of bases not matched to a gene: 7. CDR1 and CDR2 (germline): LNHDA, SQIVND (reference sequence). This CDR3 has 14 residues. V usage is TRBV19 and J usage is TRBJ1-2; the match to TRBD1 covers 7 bases. This TCR was sampled from a girl aged 5 to 17 who was a control in a study of pediatric ulcerative colitis. The sequenced sample consisted of blood. As DNA, the CDR3 is TGTGCCAGTAGTATCCCTGGGCAGGGGGATGGCTACACCTTC. Translated: CASSIPGQGDGYTF.